This TCR beta chain was identified during a study of radiotherapy plus CTLA-4 blockade in lung cancer. Ipilimumab CTLA-4 blockade and focal radiation were given to patients with chemo-refractory metastatic non-small-cell lung cancer. General study findings and limits: Reportedly, early blood T cell clone dynamics best predicted response, with interferon-beta. Subsequent to radiotherapy plus ipilimumab, tumor-derived TCR clones underwent expansion in blood.

Produced via immunoSEQ multiplex PCR; TCRdb's table is partial and in-frame only. The top ten hold over 6.5% of the sample, which has 50,000 to 65,000 clones, around 79% seen once. The sample holds one count of this clone. Antigen: not known. This CDR3 region has 16 residues. The V gene lost 1 base and the J gene lost 6 bases, with 16 bases spanning the gap. The V gene's germline CDR1 is LGHNA and CDR2 YSLEER. Here the sequenced sample was peripheral blood, taken from a patient treated with radiotherapy plus ipilimumab. The TCR sequence derives from a human donor with non-small cell lung cancer who had a complete response to radiotherapy plus ipilimumab. The chain links TRBV4-3 to TRBJ2-4, with D possibly being TRBD1 (5 bases). CDR3 sequence (DNA): TGCGCCAGCAGCCAAGGGTACCAAGGGGTGGGAAACATTCAGTACTTC. Protein: CASSQGYQGVGNIQYF.